Listed here are 24 T cell receptor beta chains from one sample, sequenced in a study of T cell repertoires in cytomegalovirus infection. TCRdb re-analysed the reads in MiXCR, keeping a single row per CDR3 protein. The sample includes more than 500,000 distinct CDR3 sequences, 16% seen only once; the top ten take about 24%. Sequencing input: CD8+ T cells from PBMCs. These receptors were collected from a human donor in good health (CMV status not recorded). Some clones in this sample may be carry-over from other donors' samples.

This clonotype was seen at least ten times. The V gene is TRBV7-3, the J gene TRBJ2-3, with D perhaps matching TRBD1 or TRBD2 (5 bases each). CDR3 length: 15 residues. The germline V gene encodes CDR1 SGHTA and CDR2 FQGTGA. Trimming removed 5 bases at V and 4 bases at J, with 16 bases between. The chain's CDR3 is CASSHTSGPADTQYF. Here the CDR3 DNA reads TGTGCCAGCAGCCACACGTCGGGGCCGGCAGATACGCAGTATTTT.

This chain connects TRBV25-1 to TRBJ1-5, with unresolved D. The CDR3 has 14 residues. Deletions cut 5 bases from V and 6 bases from J, with 14 bases between. Germline assignment: CDR1 MGHDK and CDR2 SYGVNS. This CDR3 reads CASSTSMGGQPQHF. Written as DNA, the CDR3 is TGTGCCAGCAGTACAAGTATGGGCGGTCAGCCCCAGCATTTT.

This clonotype was observed at least ten times. The chain carries TRBV7-6 and TRBJ2-7; no clear D. The CDR3 contains 15 residues. The germline V and J ends were trimmed by 1 base and 0 bases, with 10 bases remaining between them. Germline loops: CDR1 SGHVS, CDR2 FNYEAQ. The CDR3 protein is CASSLEQLSSYEQYF. In DNA form, the CDR3 reads TGTGCCAGCAGCTTAGAACAGCTAAGCTCCTACGAGCAGTACTTC.

V usage is TRBV11-2 and J usage is TRBJ1-2, with 7 bases matching TRBD1. The CDR3 contains 15 residues. Unmatched junction bases numbered 5, after V lost 2 bases and J lost 2 bases. Germline assignment: CDR1 SGHAT and CDR2 FQNNGV. CDR3: CASSLTNRGNYGYTF. CDR3 sequence (DNA): TGTGCCAGCAGCTTAACGAACAGGGGAAACTATGGCTACACCTTC.

As regards this clonotype: The conserved phenylalanine or tryptophan normally closing the CDR3 is absent here, so this likely arose from a read error. The chain uses TRBV29-1 and TRBJ2-7; 12 nucleotides agree with TRBD2. Germline-derived CDR1 and CDR2 are SQVTM and ANQGSEA. The V gene end was trimmed by 4 bases and the J gene end by 2 bases; junction bases not matched to a gene: 3. This CDR3 spans 14 amino acids. CDR3 region: CSVVGLAGPYEQYL. The CDR3 DNA reads TGCAGCGTTGTAGGACTAGCGGGACCCTACGAGCAGTACTTA.

In this sample, this clonotype turned up many times. The V call is TRBV7-6, the J call TRBJ2-1; the match to TRBD2 covers 15 bases. The junction had 13 bases not matched to a gene; V was cut back by 7 bases and J by 9 bases. Germline values: CDR1 SGHVS, CDR2 FNYEAQ. This CDR3 is built from 17 residues. This CDR3 is CASTPGLAGGLYTEQFF. DNA of the CDR3: TGTGCCAGCACCCCGGGACTAGCGGGAGGCCTCTATACTGAGCAGTTCTTC.

Worth noting for this clonotype: A read error is possible here, since a much larger clone lies one base away. V usage is TRBV7-4 and J usage is TRBJ2-7, with TRBD1 matching 8 bases. The CDR3 has 18 residues. The germline CDR1 and CDR2 sequences are SGHVT and SQSDAQ. Trimming cost V 6 bases and J 0 bases; bases outside gene matches: 16. The CDR3 spells CASRTAGTTGASSYEQYF. CDR3 sequence (DNA): TGTGCCAGCAGAACCGCCGGGACGACAGGGGCCAGCTCCTACGAGCAGTACTTC.

This clonotype was seen repeatedly, ten times or more. The chain links TRBV12-3 or TRBV12-4 to TRBJ1-5; perhaps TRBD1 as D (6 bases). V lost 4 bases and J 7 bases, leaving 20 bases between the germline ends. This CDR3 is built from 16 residues. CDR3 in amino acids: CASSSITDSGRQPQHF. In nucleotides, the CDR3 is TGTGCCAGCAGTTCCATAACGGACAGTGGACGGCAGCCCCAGCATTTT.

This clonotype was seen at least ten times. The chain has TRBV6-5 and TRBJ2-7; 8 bases align to TRBD2. The ends lost 4 bases at V and 5 bases at J; junction bases unmatched: 7. The germline V gene encodes CDR1 MNHEY and CDR2 SVGAGI. The CDR3 has 14 amino acids. The chain's CDR3 is CASSLTGTRDEQYF. The CDR3 DNA is TGTGCCAGCAGTTTAACCGGGACTAGAGACGAGCAGTACTTC.

V and J are TRBV25-1 and TRBJ2-5; a weak D match, TRBD1 (6 bases). V lost 4 bases to trimming and J lost 3 bases, with 21 bases between them. Germline values: CDR1 MGHDK, CDR2 SYGVNS. The CDR3 has 17 amino acids. CDR3 in DNA: TGTGCCAGCAGTGTCTTGCTCAATGGGCAGGGGAAAGAGACCCAGTACTTC. It codes for CASSVLLNGQGKETQYF. Together with reference TRBV25-1 and TRBJ2-5, the CDR3 gives the full variable domain: EADIYQTPRYLVIGTGKKITLECSQTMGHDKMYWYQQDPGMELHLIHYSYGVNSTEKGDLSSESTVSRIRTEHFPLTLESARPSHTSQYLCASSVLLNGQGKETQYFGPGTRLLVL.

This clonotype was picked up a small number of times. The chain carries TRBV29-1 and TRBJ2-1; unclear D gene. Trimming cost V 5 bases and J 7 bases, with 9 bases left between them. Per the germline V gene, CDR1 is SQVTM and CDR2 is ANQGSEA. The CDR3 extends over 11 amino acids. CDR3 DNA: TGCAGCGTTCGGAAGTCGAATGAGCAGTTCTTC. Residues: CSVRKSNEQFF.

This clonotype was observed many times. The junction shows a germline mismatch at one end, possibly a read error. The rearrangement links TRBV5-1 to TRBJ2-7, with D unresolved. Per germline, CDR1 SGHRS and CDR2 YFSETQ. The CDR3 sequence is 11 residues long. The CDR3 nucleotides read TGTGCCAGCAGCTTAGGCTACGAGCAGTACTTC. It encodes CASSLGYEQYF.

This clonotype was counted at least ten times. The chain has TRBV7-9 and TRBJ1-4, with D unresolved. This CDR3 region has 12 residues. The V end was cut by 5 bases, the J end by 14 bases, with 15 bases between. The germline V gene encodes CDR1 SEHNR and CDR2 FQNEAQ (reference sequence). DNA for the CDR3: TGTGCCAGCAGCCCCGGCCCTCTTTTGCTGTTTTTT. Protein: CASSPGPLLLFF.

J is TRBJ2-2 and V is TRBV28, with D perhaps matching TRBD1 (5 bases). Germline loops: CDR1 MDHEN, CDR2 SYDVKM. This CDR3 comprises 13 residues. Trimming removed 7 bases from V and 3 bases from J, with 9 bases in between. The CDR3 sequence is CASKGRDTGELFF. The DNA for the CDR3 is TGTGCCAGCAAAGGCAGGGACACCGGGGAGCTGTTTTTT.

This clonotype showed up many times. This sequence joins TRBV12-3 or TRBV12-4 and TRBJ2-7; 7 bases line up with TRBD1. V lost 11 bases and J lost 2; bases outside the gene matches: 6. The CDR3 has 12 amino acids. CDR3 nucleotides: TGTGCCGGAGTGCAGGGGGCCTACGAGCAGTACTTC. Residues: CAGVQGAYEQYF.

The chain combines TRBV7-9 with TRBJ2-1; D possibly corresponds to TRBD2 (6 bases). The germline V and J ends were trimmed by 0 bases and 1 base, with 7 bases remaining between them. Germline-derived CDR1 and CDR2 are SEHNR and FQNEAQ (reference sequence). This CDR3 comprises 15 residues. The CDR3 sequence: CASSLARESYNEQFF. The CDR3 DNA is TGTGCCAGCAGCTTAGCGCGGGAATCCTACAATGAGCAGTTCTTC.

This clonotype was counted ten times or more. The chain uses TRBV7-9 and TRBJ2-7; TRBD1 matches 8 bases. The CDR3 contains 16 residues. J lost 3 bases, V lost 5 bases, and 12 bases had no gene match. Germline lookup yields CDR1 SEHNR and CDR2 FQNEAQ (reference sequence). The DNA of the CDR3 is TGTGCCAGCAGCCACCGAACAGGGGGTGAAGTCTACGAGCAGTACTTC. It yields the protein CASSHRTGGEVYEQYF.

This clonotype was recorded many times. The V and J genes are TRBV12-3 or TRBV12-4 and TRBJ2-3, with TRBD2 identical over 15 bases. The CDR3 covers 19 residues. Trimming removed 5 bases from V and 0 bases from J; junction bases left unmatched: 9. The CDR3 coding sequence is TGTGCCAGCAGTCCACAGGGACTAGCGGGGGGTCCTAGCACAGATACGCAGTATTTT. Translating it yields CASSPQGLAGGPSTDTQYF.

This clonotype was seen many times. This chain uses TRBV7-7 with TRBJ2-2, with TRBD2 as a possible D gene (5 bases). The V gene lost 11 bases and the J gene lost 1 base, with 11 bases spanning the gap. From germline, CDR1 is SSHAT and CDR2 FNYEAQ (reference sequence). The CDR3 spans 13 residues. Written as DNA, the CDR3 is TGTGCCGGCGGGCACCTGAACACCGGGGAGCTGTTTTTT. The encoded protein is CAGGHLNTGELFF.

This clonotype was found a few times. The rearrangement links TRBV7-9 to TRBJ1-2; D gene unclear. The V and J ends lost 4 bases and 8 bases respectively, with 14 bases between them. Looked up from germline, CDR1 is SEHNR and CDR2 is FQNEAQ (reference sequence). The CDR3 runs to 13 residues. The CDR3 spells CASSSIPREGYTF. The CDR3 DNA reads as TGTGCCAGCAGCTCGATTCCCCGGGAGGGCTACACCTTC.

This clonotype came up many times. V is TRBV6-6 and J is TRBJ2-7, with 8 bases matching TRBD2. With 6 bases clipped from V and 5 bases from J, the junction kept 6 bases outside the gene matches. This CDR3 is built from 13 residues. Germline assignment: CDR1 MNHNY and CDR2 SVGAGI (reference sequence). CDR3 sequence reads: CASSRPGLDEQYF. The CDR3 DNA follows: TGTGCCAGCAGCCGGCCGGGACTAGACGAGCAGTACTTC.

Comments on this clonotype: This could be a read error, since a much larger clone is one nucleotide away. This sequence joins TRBV6-1 and TRBJ2-1, with TRBD1 as a possible D gene (6 bases). V was pared by 10 bases and J by 5 bases, with 21 bases between. CDR3 length: 15 residues. Germline CDR1 reads MNHNS; CDR2 reads SASEGT. This CDR3 is CANKQDSSRDNEQFF. CDR3 in DNA: TGTGCCAACAAACAGGACAGCTCAAGGGACAATGAGCAGTTCTTC.

The rearrangement uses TRBV7-9 and TRBJ1-2, with a possible D match to TRBD1 (5 bases). The V gene lost 0 bases and the J gene lost 4 bases, with 15 bases spanning the gap. From germline, CDR1 is SEHNR and CDR2 FQNEAQ (reference sequence). The CDR3 covers 16 residues. CDR3 loop: CASSLAGREVGYGYTF. For the CDR3, the DNA is TGTGCCAGCAGCTTAGCAGGCAGGGAAGTTGGCTATGGCTACACCTTC.

The chain carries TRBV7-2 and TRBJ2-1; the match to TRBD2 covers 10 bases. The V and J ends lost 5 bases and 3 bases, in that order; junction bases with no gene match: 7. Per the germline V gene, CDR1 is SGHTA and CDR2 is FQGNSA. There are 16 residues in the CDR3. In nucleotides, the CDR3 is TGTGCCAGCAGCCTAAGACTAGCGGGCCTCTACAATGAGCAGTTCTTC. This gives the protein CASSLRLAGLYNEQFF.